Sequencing of this TCR beta chain was carried out in a study of cytomegalovirus exposure and HLA in healthy donors listed by TCRdb under 2017. As for the study more broadly: According to an earlier analysis of 587 of the donors, about 180 million T cells yielded 117 million unique TCR beta sequences and about 300 Gb of sequence data. Roughly 300 gigabases of sequencing data and 70 million to 100 million unique TCR sequences made up an early release that covered fewer than 650 HLA-typed donors. Among the roughly 390 genotyped donors, approximately 76% belonged to the genetic ancestry cluster associated with self-reported Caucasian donors. The study aimed to test whether signatures of past pathogen exposure could be identified by cataloging public T cell receptors. The study used immunosequencing to profile the T cell repertoires of more than 650 subjects and linked those repertoires to cytomegalovirus serostatus. In addition to the first cohort of 666 subjects, a separate validation cohort of 120 different subjects was used. High-throughput TCR immunosequencing, statistical association of individual TCRs with disease status, and machine learning were combined to predict cytomegalovirus infection status. A later analysis re-analyzed previously published TCR beta repertoires from 650 to 800 donors and added high-resolution HLA genotyping to study TCR occurrence patterns. The later analysis used no new phenotypic data to find candidate immune exposures, relying instead on TCR beta sequences and their occurrence across donors. An earlier analysis of about 600 of the donors used high-throughput TCR beta sequencing to judge whether each TCR beta V gene segment behaved as functional or pseudogenic. Donor age, sex, ethnicity and CMV serostatus were collected together with the repertoire data. A later genetic analysis used genome-wide SNP genotypes for about 55% of the 666 donors, treating that subset as a discovery cohort. All discovery cohort repertoires had been generated using a single sequencing platform. Both class I and class II loci were covered by HLA typing, at four-digit resolution. Typing coverage varied by locus: roughly 620-640 donors for A, B, C, DRB1 and DQB1; approximately 560 for DQA1; more than 600 for DPA1; approximately 450 for DPB1. Five DR-DQ haplotypes were treated as single units for association and clustering because of strong linkage in the cohort. Among 398 genotyped donors of the cohort, an average of roughly 230,000 unique TCR beta nucleotide sequences was sequenced per donor, of which 15% to 20% were non-productive.

The CDR3 runs 14 residues from the cysteine to the phenylalanine. Only CDR3 DNA remains: 42 bases, in frame from the first base. Based on the germline V gene, the CDR1 and CDR2 sequences are SGHNT and YENEEA. Relative to germline, V is 5 bases shorter and J is 5 bases shorter, with 13 bases between their ends. The cohort consisted of 650 to 700 healthy bone marrow donors. Cohort members were all nominally healthy when sampled, although unrecorded immune exposures were likely present. The donor was CMV seronegative and was included in the group of 352 seronegative cohort members. A peripheral blood sample was collected from each donor, and TCR beta sequencing was performed on peripheral blood mononuclear cells. Genomic DNA was extracted from the blood cell samples with the Qiagen DNeasy Blood Extraction Kit. Study-level results and caveats: Some IMGT-functional V segments, including TRBV6-2 and TRBV6-3, could not be told apart with the 87-base-pair reads, so those segments were excluded. HLA typing was unavailable for some donors at each locus, so association tests used only the typed subset. A cluster of highly shared sequence variants was judged likely to be a technical artifact of the sequencing pipeline. Most TCR sequences were observed very rarely across donors, whereas some public TCRs were present in many individuals. A further reported finding was that TCR beta sequences accurately predicted the HLA-A and HLA-B alleles for most subjects in the first cohort. About 17 rarely observed V segments, including chromosome 9 orphons, were excluded from the earlier analysis of several hundred of the donors because counts were too low. Strong co-occurrence of HLA alleles, especially DR and DQ, made assigning TCR associations to individual alleles difficult. Roughly uniform sequencing depth across donors was assumed in presence/absence analyses, although this assumption may not hold. A later genetic analysis associated a missense DCLRE1C variant with V-gene and J-gene trimming of TCR beta chains, and an independent cohort replicated the association. The study listed 150 to 200 TCR beta chains as associated with cytomegalovirus. A later genetic analysis reported fewer N-insertions in productive TCRs among donors in an Asian-associated ancestry cluster than the approximately 670-donor mean. A later analysis found that HLA-associated TCR beta chains were more clonally expanded and had lower generation probabilities than equally common non-associated chains. The classifier was reported to diagnose cytomegalovirus status with high specificity and sensitivity in both the original and validation cohorts. The authors suggested that the approach could potentially be extended to other disease states and immunological phenotypes. Several of the top co-occurrence clusters appeared to be linked to parvovirus B19, influenza, CMV and Epstein-Barr virus, according to a later analysis. Only TCR beta chains were sequenced in this cohort, and the absence of alpha or paired-chain data limited detectable features. Correlated functional status among segregating V segments might reflect linkage disequilibrium, but an unknown experimental factor could not be ruled out. In vitro tests confirmed that a few of the cytomegalovirus-associated TCR beta chains recognize cytomegalovirus antigens. According to a later analysis, TCR association rates differed among HLA loci, with DRB1 alleles showing the most associated TCRs and HLA-C alleles showing the fewest. At a false discovery rate of 0.05, a later analysis linked around 15,000 TCR beta sequences to specific HLA alleles. The only immune exposure information available for the cohort was CMV serostatus. Broadly in line with IMGT annotations, most TCR beta V segments showed up in productive rearrangements about 90% or about 30% of the time in an earlier analysis of 450 to 750 of the donors. A later analysis found that most CMV-associated TCR beta chains appeared HLA-restricted, with HLA associations seemingly driven largely by CMV exposure.

Only a few counts were recorded for this clone. Its antigen specificity is not known. No qualities accompany the bases; no much larger clone lies one base away. The library was obtained by the immunoSEQ multiplex PCR assay. A mixture of 60 forward primers for TCR Vbeta segments and 13 reverse primers for TCR Jbeta segments was used in the multiplex PCR. The CDR3 region of rearranged TCR beta genes was amplified from genomic DNA by a multiplex PCR assay. Amplified TCR beta libraries were sequenced as 87-base-pair reads on the Illumina HiSeq System. The study's processing was this. A later analysis counted tens of millions of unique TCR beta chains across the roughly 700 repertoires, and around 9.9 million of these chains were shared by at least two donors. A nearest-neighbor algorithm error-corrected the raw reads and collapsed the reads into unique sequences, merging closely related sequences to remove PCR and sequencing errors. Alignment of CDR3 sequences to IMGT reference sequences was used to assign V, D and J gene segments. Each retained sequence needed at least a six-nucleotide match to both a V gene segment and a J gene segment. Rearrangements were called productive when the CDR3 lacked stop codons and stayed in frame with V and J; all others were non-productive. CDR3 was defined by IMGT convention, running from the second conserved V-encoded cysteine to the conserved J-encoded phenylalanine. Sequences without an unambiguous match to a single V gene segment were excluded from the earlier analysis of 500 to 700 of the donors. In an earlier analysis of around 600 of the donors, V segments were called functional above 56.7% productive rearrangements and were called segregating when the between-donor standard deviation exceeded 5%. To diagnose cytomegalovirus status from the catalog of TCR beta chain sequences, a statistical classification framework was built. In a later analysis, TCR nucleotide sequences were compared against IMGT/GENE-DB human TR gene sequences so that V and J genes could be assigned. Using the TCRdist pipeline, a later analysis assigned CDR3 sequences along with most-parsimonious VDJ recombination scenarios. In a later analysis, every TCR beta chain was defined by the combination of its CDR3 amino acid sequence and its V-gene family, and reads without a unique V-gene family were dropped. As a way to deal with suspected cross-contamination and a sequencing artifact, a later analysis dropped 450 to 700 nucleotide sequences that were highly shared and had low generation probability. In a later analysis, a clonal expansion index for each public chain was calculated from normalized within-repertoire ranks of inferred template counts. In a later analysis, generation probabilities were computed with a VDJ recombination model fitted to out-of-frame rearrangements, and the resulting probabilities were checked against IGoR. A later analysis scored TCR-TCR, TCR-HLA and TCR-CMV co-occurrence with hypergeometric tests, applying a repertoire-size bias correction to TCR pairs. To estimate false discovery rates, a later analysis permuted the HLA or CMV assignments 20 times. In a later analysis, co-occurring TCRs were grouped using DBSCAN, with TCRdist sequence similarity added in when clustering inside HLA-allele-positive subsets. Repertoires with fewer than 30,000 or more than 120,000 public chains, plus five repertoires with anomalous nucleotide sharing, were excluded from co-occurrence clustering. This is the immuneACCESS table as TCRdb keeps it, with only in-frame sequences that have V and J called. A part of the clones is gone; compared with another copy, unresolved V genes explain less than half, and the rest is unexplained. For V, J and clone size, that table is used; D and trimming come from the DNA. The sample includes more than 150,000 clones, with roughly 90% observed a single time. The ten largest clones add up to 0.2% to 0.3% of the sample.

The chain employs TRBV11-3 and TRBJ2-1; tentative D gene TRBD1, with 6 bases matching. The receptor comes from a girl in the first two years of life in good health and CMV-seronegative. The sequenced sample consisted of PBMCs. The CDR3 region reads CASSRGNKDNEQFF. The DNA sequence follows: TGTGCCAGCAGCAGGGGGAATAAGGACAATGAGCAGTTCTTC.